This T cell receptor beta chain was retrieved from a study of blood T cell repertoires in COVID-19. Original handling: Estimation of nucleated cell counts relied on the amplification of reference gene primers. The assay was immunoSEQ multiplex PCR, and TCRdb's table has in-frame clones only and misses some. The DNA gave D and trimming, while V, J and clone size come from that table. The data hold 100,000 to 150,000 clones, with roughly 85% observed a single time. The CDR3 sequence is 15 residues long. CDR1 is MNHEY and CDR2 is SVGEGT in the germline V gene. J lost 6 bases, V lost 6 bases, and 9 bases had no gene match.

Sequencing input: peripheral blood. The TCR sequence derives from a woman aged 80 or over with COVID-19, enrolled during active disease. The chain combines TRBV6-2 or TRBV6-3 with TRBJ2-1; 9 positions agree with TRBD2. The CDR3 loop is CASSSWGLALNEQFF. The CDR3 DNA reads TGTGCCAGCAGCTCCTGGGGACTAGCCCTCAATGAGCAGTTCTTC.